This entry features one TCR beta chain sequence. Its antigen remains unknown. This entry belongs to a study of CXCR3-negative and CXCR3-positive naive CD8 T cells. Per CD8+ T cell subset, triplicate sorts of 250,000 to 300,000 cells each were done. CD45RO-CCR7+CD27+CD95- marked naive CD8+ T cells. The CDR3 runs to 15 residues. CDR1 and CDR2 from the germline V gene are SGHVS and FNYEAQ. The TRB libraries of cDNA were built by UMI-labeled 5' RACE. Reanalyzing the 5' RACE reads, TCRdb keeps one entry per CDR3 protein, without DNA. The table lists 150,000 or so distinct CDR3 sequences, with around 0.5% in the top ten. Study-wide findings and caveats: For memory CD8+ cells diversity was much lower, but both naive subsets had comparably high diversity. Hydrophobicity of TRB CDR3s was greater in CXCR3-positive naive cells than in CXCR3-negative naive cells.

The specimen was naive CXCR3+ CD8+ T cells from blood. The subset is: CD45RO-CCR7+CD27+CD95- naive CD8+ T cells expressing CXCR3 (TNR3+). This chain joins TRBV7-6 and TRBJ1-3; TCRdb's D call of TRBD1 is untestable without DNA. The clonotype comes from a human donor in good health. Some clones in this sample may be carry-over from other donors' samples. CDR3 sequence: CASSSAGSAGNTIYF.